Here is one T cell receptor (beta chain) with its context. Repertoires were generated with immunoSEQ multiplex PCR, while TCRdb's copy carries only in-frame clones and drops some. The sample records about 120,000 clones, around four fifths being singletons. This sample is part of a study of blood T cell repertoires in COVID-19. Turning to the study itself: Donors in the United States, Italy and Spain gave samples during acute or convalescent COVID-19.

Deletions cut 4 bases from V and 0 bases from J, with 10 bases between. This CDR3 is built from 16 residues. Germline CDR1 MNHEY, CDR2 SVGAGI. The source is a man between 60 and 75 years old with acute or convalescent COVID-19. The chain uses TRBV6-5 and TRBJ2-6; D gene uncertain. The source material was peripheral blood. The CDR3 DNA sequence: TGTGCCAGCAGTTTGACATTTAGCTCTGGGGCCAACGTCCTGACTTTC. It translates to CASSLTFSSGANVLTF.